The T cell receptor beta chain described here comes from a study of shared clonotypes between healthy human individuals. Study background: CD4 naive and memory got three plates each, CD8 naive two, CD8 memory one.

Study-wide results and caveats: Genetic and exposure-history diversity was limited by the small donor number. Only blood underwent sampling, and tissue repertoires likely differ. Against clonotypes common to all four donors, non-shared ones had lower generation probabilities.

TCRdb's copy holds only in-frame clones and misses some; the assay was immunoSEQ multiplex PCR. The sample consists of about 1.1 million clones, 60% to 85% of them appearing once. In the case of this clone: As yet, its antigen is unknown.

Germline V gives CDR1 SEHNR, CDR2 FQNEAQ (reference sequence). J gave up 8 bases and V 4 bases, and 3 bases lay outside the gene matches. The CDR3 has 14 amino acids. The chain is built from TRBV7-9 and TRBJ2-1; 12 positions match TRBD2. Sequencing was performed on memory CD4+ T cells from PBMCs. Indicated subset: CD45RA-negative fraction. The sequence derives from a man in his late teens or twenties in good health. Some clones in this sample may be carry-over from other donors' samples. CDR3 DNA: TGTGCCAGCAGCTCGACTAGCGGGAGCTATGAGCAGTTCTTC. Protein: CASSSTSGSYEQFF.